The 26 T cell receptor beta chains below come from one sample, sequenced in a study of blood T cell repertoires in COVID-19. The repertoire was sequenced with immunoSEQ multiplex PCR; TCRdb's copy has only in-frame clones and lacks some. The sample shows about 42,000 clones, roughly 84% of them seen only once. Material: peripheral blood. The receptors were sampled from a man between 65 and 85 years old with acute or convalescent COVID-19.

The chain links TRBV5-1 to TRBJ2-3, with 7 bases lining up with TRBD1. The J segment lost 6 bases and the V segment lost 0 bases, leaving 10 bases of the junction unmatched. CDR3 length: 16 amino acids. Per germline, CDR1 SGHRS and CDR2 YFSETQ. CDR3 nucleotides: TGCGCCAGCAGCTTGGAGGTCGGGTCGGGACAGGATACGCAGTATTTT. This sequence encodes CASSLEVGSGQDTQYF.

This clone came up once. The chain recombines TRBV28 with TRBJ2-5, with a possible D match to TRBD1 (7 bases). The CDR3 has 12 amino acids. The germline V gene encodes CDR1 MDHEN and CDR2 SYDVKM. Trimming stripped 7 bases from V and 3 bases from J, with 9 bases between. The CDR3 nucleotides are TGTGCCAGCACAGGGGGGAAAGAGACCCAGTACTTC. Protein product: CASTGGKETQYF.

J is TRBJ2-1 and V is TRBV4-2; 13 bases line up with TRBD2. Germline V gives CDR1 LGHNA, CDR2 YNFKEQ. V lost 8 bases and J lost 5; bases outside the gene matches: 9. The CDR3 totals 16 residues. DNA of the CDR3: TGTGCCAGCGGAGGAATAGGACTAGCGGGAGACAATGAGCAGTTCTTC. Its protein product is CASGGIGLAGDNEQFF.

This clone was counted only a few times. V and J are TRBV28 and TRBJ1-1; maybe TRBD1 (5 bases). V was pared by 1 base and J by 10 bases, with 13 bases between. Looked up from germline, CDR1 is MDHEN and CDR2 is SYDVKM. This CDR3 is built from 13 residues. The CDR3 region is CASSLSTGDRAFF. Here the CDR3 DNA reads TGTGCCAGCAGTTTATCTACAGGCGATAGAGCTTTCTTT.

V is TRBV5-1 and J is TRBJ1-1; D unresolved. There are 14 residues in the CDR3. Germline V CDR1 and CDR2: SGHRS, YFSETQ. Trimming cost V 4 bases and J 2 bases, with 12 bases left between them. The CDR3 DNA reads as TGCGCCAGCAGCCTCTCCGGGAGAAACACTGAAGCTTTCTTT. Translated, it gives CASSLSGRNTEAFF.

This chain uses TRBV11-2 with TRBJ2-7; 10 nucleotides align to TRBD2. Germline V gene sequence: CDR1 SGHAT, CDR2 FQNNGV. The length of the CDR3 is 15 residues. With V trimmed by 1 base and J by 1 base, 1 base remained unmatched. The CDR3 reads CASSLASGGSYEQYF. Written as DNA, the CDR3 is TGTGCCAGCAGCTTAGCTAGCGGGGGTTCCTACGAGCAGTACTTC.

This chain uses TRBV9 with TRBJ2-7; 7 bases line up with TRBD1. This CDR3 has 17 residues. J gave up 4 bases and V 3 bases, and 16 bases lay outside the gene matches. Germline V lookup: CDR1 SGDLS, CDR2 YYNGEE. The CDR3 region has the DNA TGTGCCAGCAGCGAGGGGGCGGGCTACTACCCCGGGTACGAGCAGTACTTC. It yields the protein CASSEGAGYYPGYEQYF.

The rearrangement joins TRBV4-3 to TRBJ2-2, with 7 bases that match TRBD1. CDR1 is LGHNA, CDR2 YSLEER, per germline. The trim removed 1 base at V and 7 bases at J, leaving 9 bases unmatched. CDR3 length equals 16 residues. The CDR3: CASSQGVGGEIGELFF. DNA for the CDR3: TGCGCCAGCAGCCAAGGGGTAGGGGGCGAAATCGGGGAGCTGTTTTTT.

The CDR3 is CASSQEGGLAGSWNEQFF. In DNA, the CDR3 is TGCGCCAGCAGCCAAGAAGGGGGACTAGCGGGAAGCTGGAATGAGCAGTTCTTC. The chain is built from TRBV4-1 and TRBJ2-1; the match to TRBD2 covers 13 bases. The germline V gene has CDR1 MGHRA and CDR2 YSYEKL. After removal of 0 bases from V and 7 bases from J, the junction contained 9 bases not matched to a gene. This CDR3 has 18 amino acids.

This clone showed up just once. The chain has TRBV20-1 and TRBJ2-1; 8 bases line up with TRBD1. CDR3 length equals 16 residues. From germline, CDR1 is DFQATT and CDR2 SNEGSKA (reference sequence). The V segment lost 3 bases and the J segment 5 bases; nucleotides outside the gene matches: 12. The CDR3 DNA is TGCAGTGCTAGTGGAGTCGACAGGGGAGTGAACAATGAGCAGTTCTTC. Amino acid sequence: CSASGVDRGVNNEQFF.

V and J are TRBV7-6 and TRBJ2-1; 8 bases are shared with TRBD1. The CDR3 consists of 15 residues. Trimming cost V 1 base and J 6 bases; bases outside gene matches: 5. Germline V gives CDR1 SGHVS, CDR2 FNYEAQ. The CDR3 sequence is CASSLGAQGVNEQFF. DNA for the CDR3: TGTGCCAGCAGCTTAGGGGCACAGGGGGTCAATGAGCAGTTCTTC.

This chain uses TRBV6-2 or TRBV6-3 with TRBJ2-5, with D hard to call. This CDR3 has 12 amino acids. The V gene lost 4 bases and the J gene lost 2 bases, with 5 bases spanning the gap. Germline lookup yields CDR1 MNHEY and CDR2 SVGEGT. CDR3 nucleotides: TGTGCCAGCAGTTCCGAGCAAGAGACCCAGTACTTC. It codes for CASSSEQETQYF.

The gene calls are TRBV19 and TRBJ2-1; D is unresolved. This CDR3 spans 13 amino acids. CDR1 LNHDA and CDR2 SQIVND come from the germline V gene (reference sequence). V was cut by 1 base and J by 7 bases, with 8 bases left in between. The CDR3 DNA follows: TGTGCCAGTAGTATAGCCCCCGCGAATGAGCAGTTCTTC. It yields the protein CASSIAPANEQFF.

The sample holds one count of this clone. The CDR3 spells CASSQQATYRGPYPVANVLTF. The CDR3 DNA follows: TGTGCCAGCAGCCAACAAGCCACCTACAGGGGGCCGTACCCCGTGGCCAACGTCCTGACTTTC. The rearrangement uses TRBV4-2 and TRBJ2-6, with TRBD1 matching over 9 bases. V was clipped by 2 bases and J by 6 bases; unmatched bases: 20. The length of the CDR3 is 21 residues. The germline V gene encodes CDR1 LGHNA and CDR2 YNFKEQ.

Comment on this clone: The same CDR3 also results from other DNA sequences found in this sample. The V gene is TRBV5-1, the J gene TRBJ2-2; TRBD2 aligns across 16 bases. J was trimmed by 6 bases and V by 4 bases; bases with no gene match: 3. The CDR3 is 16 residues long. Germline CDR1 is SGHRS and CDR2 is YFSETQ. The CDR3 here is CASSLGLAGGPGELFF. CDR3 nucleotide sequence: TGCGCCAGCAGCCTGGGACTAGCGGGGGGGCCCGGGGAGCTGTTTTTT.

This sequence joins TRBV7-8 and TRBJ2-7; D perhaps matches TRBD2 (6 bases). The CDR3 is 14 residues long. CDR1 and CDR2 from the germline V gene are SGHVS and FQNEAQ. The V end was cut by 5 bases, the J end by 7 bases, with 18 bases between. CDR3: CASSRTGTAGEQYF. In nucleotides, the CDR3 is TGTGCCAGCAGCCGGACCGGGACTGCTGGGGAGCAGTACTTC. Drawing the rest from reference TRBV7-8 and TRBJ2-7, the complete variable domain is GAGVSQSPRYKVAKRGQDVALRCDPISGHVSLFWYQQALGQGPEFLTYFQNEAQLDKSGLPSDRFFAERPEGSVSTLKIQRTQQEDSAVYLCASSRTGTAGEQYFGPGTRLTVT.

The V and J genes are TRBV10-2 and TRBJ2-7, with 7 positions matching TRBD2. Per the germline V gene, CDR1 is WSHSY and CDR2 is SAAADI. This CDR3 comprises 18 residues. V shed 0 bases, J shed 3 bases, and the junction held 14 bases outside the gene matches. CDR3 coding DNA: TGCGCCAGCAGTGAGTCGAAGCAGGGAGGGGTCCAGGGCTACGAGCAGTACTTC. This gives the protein CASSESKQGGVQGYEQYF.

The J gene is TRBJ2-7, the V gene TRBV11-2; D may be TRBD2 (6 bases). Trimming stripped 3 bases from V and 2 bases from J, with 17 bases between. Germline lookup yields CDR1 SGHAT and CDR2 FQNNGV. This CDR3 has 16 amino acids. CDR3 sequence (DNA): TGTGCCAGCAGCTTTGCAGCCGGGACTTTTACCTACGAGCAGTACTTC. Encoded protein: CASSFAAGTFTYEQYF.

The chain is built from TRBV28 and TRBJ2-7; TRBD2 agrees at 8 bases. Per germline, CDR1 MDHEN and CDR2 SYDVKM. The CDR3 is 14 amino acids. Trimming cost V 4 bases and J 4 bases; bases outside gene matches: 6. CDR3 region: CASSSPGGVYEQYF. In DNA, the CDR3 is TGTGCCAGCAGTTCCCCCGGGGGGGTATACGAGCAGTACTTC. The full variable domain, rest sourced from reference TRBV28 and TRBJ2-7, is DVKVTQSSRYLVKRTGEKVFLECVQDMDHENMFWYRQDPGLGLRLIYFSYDVKMKEKGDIPEGYSVSREKKERFSLILESASTNQTSMYLCASSSPGGVYEQYFGPGTRLTVT.

The chain's CDR3 is CASSGAGVNNEQFF. The CDR3 DNA reads as TGTGCCAGTAGTGGAGCGGGGGTGAACAATGAGCAGTTCTTC. The chain carries TRBV19 and TRBJ2-1, with 8 positions matching TRBD2. V lost 5 bases to trimming and J lost 5 bases; unmatched junction nucleotides: 5. This CDR3 is 14 amino acids long. Germline V CDR1 and CDR2: LNHDA, SQIVND (reference sequence).

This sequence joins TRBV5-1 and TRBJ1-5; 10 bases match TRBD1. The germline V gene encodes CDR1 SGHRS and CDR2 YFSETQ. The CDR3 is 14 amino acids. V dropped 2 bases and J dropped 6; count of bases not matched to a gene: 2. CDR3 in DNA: TGCGCCAGCAGCTTAGGGACAGGGGCTCAGCCCCAGCATTTT. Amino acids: CASSLGTGAQPQHF.

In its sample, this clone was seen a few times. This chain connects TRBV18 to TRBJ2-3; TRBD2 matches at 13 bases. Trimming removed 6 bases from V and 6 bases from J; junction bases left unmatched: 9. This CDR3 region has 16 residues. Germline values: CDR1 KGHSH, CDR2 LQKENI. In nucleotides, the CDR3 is TGTGCCAGCTCGGGACTAGCGGGACTAGCAGGGGATACGCAGTATTTT. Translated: CASSGLAGLAGDTQYF.

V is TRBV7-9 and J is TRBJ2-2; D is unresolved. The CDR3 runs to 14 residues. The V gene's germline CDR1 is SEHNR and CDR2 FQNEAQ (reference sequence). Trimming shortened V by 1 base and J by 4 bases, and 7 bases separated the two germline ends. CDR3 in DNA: TGTGCCAGCAGCTTAGGGCGGATCACCGGGGAGCTGTTTTTT. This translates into CASSLGRITGELFF.

The CDR3 loop is CASSLGAGTEAFF. The CDR3, as DNA: TGTGCCAGCAGTTTGGGGGCAGGCACTGAAGCTTTCTTT. The chain joins TRBV27 to TRBJ1-1; perhaps TRBD1 as D (6 bases). Trimming shortened V by 3 bases and J by 4 bases, and 9 bases separated the two germline ends. The CDR3 runs 13 residues. Germline V CDR1 and CDR2: MNHEY, SMNVEV (reference sequence).

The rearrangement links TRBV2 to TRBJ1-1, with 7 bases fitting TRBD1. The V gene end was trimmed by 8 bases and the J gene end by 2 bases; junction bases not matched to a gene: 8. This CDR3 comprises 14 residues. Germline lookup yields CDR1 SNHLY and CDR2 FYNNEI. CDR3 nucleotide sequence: TGTGCCAGCGGGATGGACAGGCCTAACACTGAAGCTTTCTTT. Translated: CASGMDRPNTEAFF.

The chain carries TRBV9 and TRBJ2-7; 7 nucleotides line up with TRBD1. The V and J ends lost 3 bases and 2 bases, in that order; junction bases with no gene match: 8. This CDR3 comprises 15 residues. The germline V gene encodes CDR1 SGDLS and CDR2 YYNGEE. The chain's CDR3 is CASSAGQDTAYEQYF. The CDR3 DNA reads TGTGCCAGCAGCGCCGGACAGGATACCGCCTACGAGCAGTACTTC.